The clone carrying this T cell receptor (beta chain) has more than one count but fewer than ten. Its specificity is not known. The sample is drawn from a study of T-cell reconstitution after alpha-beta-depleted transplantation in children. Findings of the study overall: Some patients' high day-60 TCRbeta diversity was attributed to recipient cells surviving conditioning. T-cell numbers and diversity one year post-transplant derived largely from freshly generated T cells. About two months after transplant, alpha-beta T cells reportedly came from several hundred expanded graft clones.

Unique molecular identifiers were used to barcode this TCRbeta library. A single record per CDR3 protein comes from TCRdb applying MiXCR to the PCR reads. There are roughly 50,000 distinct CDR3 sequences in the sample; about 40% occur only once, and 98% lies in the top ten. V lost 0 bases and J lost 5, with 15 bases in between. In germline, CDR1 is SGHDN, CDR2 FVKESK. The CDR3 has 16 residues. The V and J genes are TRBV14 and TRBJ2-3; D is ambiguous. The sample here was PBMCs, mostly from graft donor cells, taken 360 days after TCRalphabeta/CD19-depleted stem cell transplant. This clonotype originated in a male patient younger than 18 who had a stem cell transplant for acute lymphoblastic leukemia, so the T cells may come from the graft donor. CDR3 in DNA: TGTGCCAGCAGCCAAGAGTCGACACAGCTCGGAGATACGCAGTATTTT. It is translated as CASSQESTQLGDTQYF.